The entry that follows covers one T cell receptor (beta chain) sequence. What it binds is not known. The sample originates from a study of graft-versus-host responses after intestinal transplantation. At the level of the study: Anti-thymocyte globulin was used for induction in all recipients, who then took tacrolimus and steroids for roughly 3 years.

This CDR3 spans 17 amino acids. The ends lost 3 bases at V and 4 bases at J; junction bases unmatched: 6. Germline V gives CDR1 KGHSH, CDR2 LQKENI. TCRdb's table, derived via immunoSEQ multiplex PCR, lists solely in-frame clones and lacks some. Of 80,000 to 100,000 clones listed, roughly 91% were seen once; the top ten hold roughly 0.2%. The specimen was unstimulated CD4+ T cells sorted from spleen or lymph node cells, collected before transplant. The rearrangement joins TRBV18 to TRBJ2-3; TRBD2 agrees at 14 bases. This clonotype was sampled from a human donor who was the organ donor for an intestinal transplant. Here the CDR3 reads CASSPVTSGGAPDTQYF. CDR3 nucleotide sequence: TGTGCCAGCTCACCGGTGACTAGCGGGGGGGCCCCAGATACGCAGTATTTT.